These T cell receptor beta chains were read from a single sample in a study of cytomegalovirus exposure and HLA in healthy donors. Some clones are missing from TCRdb's copy, which holds only in-frame ones; the method was immunoSEQ multiplex PCR. The repertoire holds 250,000 to 400,000 clones, with around 90% as singletons. The source material was PBMCs. The receptors here all came from a man aged 30-40 years in good health and CMV-seronegative. Both conserved end residues are part of each CDR3. D genes are given only for firm matches. The size entry is marked missing in some rows and otherwise reads once, few, many or a size class.

V gene,clone size,D gene,J gene,CDR3 DNA,CDR3 protein
TRBV19,NA,NA,TRBJ1-5,TGTGCCAGTAGTACCACAGCCGTCAATCAGCCCCAGCATTTT,CASSTTAVNQPQHF
TRBV27,NA,NA,TRBJ2-7,TGTGCCAGCAGTTTCGGGAAGGACTACGAGCAGTACTTC,CASSFGKDYEQYF
TRBV6-5,NA,TRBD1,TRBJ2-7,TGTGCCAGCAGTTACTCGGGGGACAGACAGTACGAGCAGTACTTC,CASSYSGDRQYEQYF
TRBV27,NA,TRBD1,TRBJ2-7,TGTGCCAGCAGTTTCGGGACAGGGGGATTTTTCGAGCAGTACTTC,CASSFGTGGFFEQYF
TRBV14,NA,TRBD1,TRBJ2-5,TGTGCCAGCAGCCACAACAGGGGGCGCATATTGAACGAGACCCAGTACTTC,CASSHNRGRILNETQYF
TRBV27,NA,NA,TRBJ1-4,TGTGCCAGCAGTTTAAGTCTAGGGCAGGGGCCCCTCAAACTGTTTTTT,CASSLSLGQGPLKLFF
TRBV18,NA,TRBD1,TRBJ2-3,TGTGCCAGCTCAACGGGACAGGGAACGACAGATACGCAGTATTTT,CASSTGQGTTDTQYF
TRBV5-1,NA,NA,TRBJ2-3,TGCGCCAGCAGAAAACAAACAGGGTTACGCACAGATACGCAGTATTTT,CASRKQTGLRTDTQYF
TRBV6-5,NA,TRBD1,TRBJ1-1,TGTGCCACCCACAGGGGGCGCAGAGGTCTAATTGAAGCTTTCTTT,CATHRGRRGLIEAFF
TRBV7-9,once,TRBD2,TRBJ2-5,TGTGCCAGCAGCTTAGGTCAGAGGGACTACGAGAGGAGGACCCAGTACTTC,CASSLGQRDYERRTQYF
TRBV7-2,NA,NA,TRBJ1-3,TGTGCCAGCAGCTCATGGGGAGGCGGAAACACCATATATTTT,CASSSWGGGNTIYF
TRBV6-5,few,TRBD2,TRBJ2-3,TGTGCCAGCAGTTTCCTCCGGGGGGGTGCAGATACGCAGTATTTT,CASSFLRGGADTQYF
TRBV5-1,NA,NA,TRBJ1-1,TGCGCCAGCAGCTTGTGGGGCCCTAGGAACACTGAAGCTTTCTTT,CASSLWGPRNTEAFF
TRBV20-1,few,NA,TRBJ1-1,TGCAGTGCTAGAGCGGGGGGGCTTTTCTTT,CSARAGGLFF
TRBV27,NA,TRBD2,TRBJ2-3,TGTGCCAGCAGTTTATCTAAGGGGGCTAGCGGGGGACAACATAGCACAGATACGCAGTATTTT,CASSLSKGASGGQHSTDTQYF
TRBV9,NA,NA,TRBJ1-1,TGTGCCAGCAGCGTAGAGGGGCACTTGAACACTGAAGCTTTCTTT,CASSVEGHLNTEAFF
TRBV27,NA,TRBD1,TRBJ2-7,TGTGCCAGCAAACCAGGGACAGGGACTTCCTACGAGCAGTACTTC,CASKPGTGTSYEQYF
TRBV6-6,NA,NA,TRBJ1-5,TGTGCCAGCAGTTACTTATCGGCAGGGGAAGGTCAGCCCCAGCATTTT,CASSYLSAGEGQPQHF
TRBV9,NA,TRBD1,TRBJ1-2,TGTGCCAGCAGCGTAGACGCGGACAGGGGCGTAGCTAACTATGGCTACACCTTC,CASSVDADRGVANYGYTF
TRBV29-1,NA,TRBD1,TRBJ1-4,TGCAGCGTACAGGGGGCGGGGAGTGAAAAACTGTTTTTT,CSVQGAGSEKLFF
TRBV6-5,NA,TRBD1,TRBJ2-2,TGTGCCAGCAGTTACTCAGGGGGCCCAGCCGGGGAGCTGTTTTTT,CASSYSGGPAGELFF
TRBV5-6,NA,NA,TRBJ2-3,TGTGCCAGCAGCTGGGGCGGGGGCACAGATACGCAGTATTTT,CASSWGGGTDTQYF
TRBV25-1,NA,TRBD1,TRBJ1-3,TGTGCCAGCAGCCAACAGGGGAACTCTGGAAACACCATATATTTT,CASSQQGNSGNTIYF
TRBV9,NA,TRBD1,TRBJ1-1,TGTGCCAGCAGCCCAAGACAGGGGTCCTACACTGAAGCTTTCTTT,CASSPRQGSYTEAFF
TRBV5-1,NA,TRBD2,TRBJ2-5,TGCGCCAGCAGCACAGGAGGACTAGCGGGGGGGAAAGAGACCCAGTACTTC,CASSTGGLAGGKETQYF
TRBV6-5,few,NA,TRBJ2-7,TGTGCCAGCAGTTACACAGGGTCGGTCTACGAGCAGTACTTC,CASSYTGSVYEQYF
TRBV29-1,NA,TRBD2,TRBJ2-5,TGCAGCGTGAGACTAGCGGGAGCCCAAGAGACCCAGTACTTC,CSVRLAGAQETQYF
TRBV5-6,NA,TRBD2,TRBJ2-2,TGTGCCAGCAGCCGTCCGGGACTAGCTGTTTCCGGGGAGCTGTTTTTT,CASSRPGLAVSGELFF
TRBV5-4,NA,NA,TRBJ1-1,TGTGCCAGCAGCCAAGATCTAGAGAGGCGCACTGAAGCTTTCTTT,CASSQDLERRTEAFF
TRBV6-5,NA,NA,TRBJ1-1,TGTGCCAGCAGTTACCTGGTGCGAGCAGAAGCTTTCTTT,CASSYLVRAEAFF